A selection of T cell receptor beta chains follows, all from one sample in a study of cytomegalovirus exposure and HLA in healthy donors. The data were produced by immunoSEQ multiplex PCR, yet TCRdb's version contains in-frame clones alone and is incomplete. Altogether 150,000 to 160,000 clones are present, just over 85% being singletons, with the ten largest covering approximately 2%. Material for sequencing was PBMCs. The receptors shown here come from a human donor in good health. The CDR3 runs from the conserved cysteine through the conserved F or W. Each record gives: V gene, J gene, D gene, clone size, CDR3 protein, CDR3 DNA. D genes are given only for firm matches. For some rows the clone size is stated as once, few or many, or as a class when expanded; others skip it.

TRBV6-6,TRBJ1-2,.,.,CAVDGVGYGYTF,TGTGCCGTAGACGGGGTCGGGTATGGCTACACCTTC
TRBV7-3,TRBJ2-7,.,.,CASSLLAPRTGIHNEQYF,TGTGCCAGCAGCTTATTAGCCCCCCGTACAGGGATTCACAACGAGCAGTACTTC
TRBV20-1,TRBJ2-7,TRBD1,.,CSPGQAYEQYF,TGCAGCCCGGGACAGGCCTACGAGCAGTACTTC
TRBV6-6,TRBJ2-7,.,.,CASSLLRGAYEQYF,TGTGCCAGCAGTTTACTGCGGGGTGCCTACGAGCAGTACTTC
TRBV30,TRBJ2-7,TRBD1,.,CAWAALDRVTYEQYF,TGTGCCTGGGCTGCTTTGGACAGGGTCACCTACGAGCAGTACTTC
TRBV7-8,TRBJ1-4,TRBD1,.,CASLGQGGFGELFF,TGTGCCAGCCTAGGACAGGGAGGTTTTGGGGAACTGTTTTTT
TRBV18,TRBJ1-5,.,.,CASSPPGGAGGPQHF,TGTGCCAGCTCACCCCCCGGGGGGGCGGGTGGTCCCCAGCATTTT
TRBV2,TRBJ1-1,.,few,CATSGLGTEAFF,TGTGCCACATCAGGTTTGGGCACTGAAGCTTTCTTT
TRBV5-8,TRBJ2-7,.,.,CASSLDREDEQYF,TGTGCCAGCAGCTTGGACAGGGAAGACGAGCAGTACTTC
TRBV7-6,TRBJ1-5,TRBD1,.,CASSLGQGIDSNQPQHF,TGTGCCAGCAGCCTGGGACAGGGGATAGATAGCAATCAGCCCCAGCATTTT
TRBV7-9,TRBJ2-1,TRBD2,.,CASGVAGGREQFF,TGTGCCTCTGGGGTAGCGGGGGGGAGGGAGCAGTTCTTC
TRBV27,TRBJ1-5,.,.,CASRRGGSGQPQHF,TGTGCCAGCAGACGTGGTGGGTCGGGTCAGCCCCAGCATTTT
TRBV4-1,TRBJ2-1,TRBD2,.,CASSHPGTSTNNEQFF,TGCGCCAGCAGCCATCCCGGGACTAGCACTAACAATGAGCAGTTCTTC
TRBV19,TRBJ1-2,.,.,CASSIDSLSFNYGYTF,TGTGCCAGTAGTATCGACAGCTTAAGTTTTAACTATGGCTACACCTTC
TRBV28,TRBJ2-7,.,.,CASSLGGGGIRYEQYF,TGTGCCAGCAGTTTAGGGGGAGGGGGTATTAGGTACGAGCAGTACTTC
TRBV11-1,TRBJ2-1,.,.,CASSFSGISNNEQFF,TGTGCCAGCAGCTTTTCGGGAATTAGCAACAATGAGCAGTTCTTC
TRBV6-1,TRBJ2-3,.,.,CASSEVSSVPTDTQYF,TGTGCCAGCAGTGAAGTCAGCAGCGTACCCACAGATACGCAGTATTTT
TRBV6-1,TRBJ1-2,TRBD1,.,CASSEGNRGANYGYTF,TGTGCCAGCAGTGAAGGCAACAGGGGAGCTAACTATGGCTACACCTTC
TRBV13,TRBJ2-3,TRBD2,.,CASRRLAGWDRTYTQYF,TGTGCCAGCAGAAGACTAGCGGGGTGGGATAGGACATATACGCAGTATTTT
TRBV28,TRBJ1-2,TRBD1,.,CASLGQQYGYTF,TGTGCCAGTCTGGGACAGCAGTATGGCTACACCTTC
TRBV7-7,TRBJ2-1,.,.,CASSLSGSNEQFF,TGTGCCAGCAGCTTATCAGGGTCCAATGAGCAGTTCTTC
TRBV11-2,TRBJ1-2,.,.,CASSLNPQGTNYGYTF,TGTGCCAGCAGCTTAAATCCTCAGGGGACTAACTATGGCTACACCTTC